These 23 T cell receptor beta chains were sequenced from one sample in a study of blood T cell repertoires in COVID-19. The table came from immunoSEQ multiplex PCR; TCRdb's copy has only in-frame clones and leaves some out. There are 250,000 to 300,000 clones in the sample; about 89% occur only once, and approximately 9% lies in the top ten. Sequenced: PBMCs or T cells enriched from blood (not recorded which). These TCRs come from a man aged 40-50 years who had recovered from COVID-19.

The chain carries TRBV7-2 and TRBJ1-6; TRBD1 matches 7 bases. The CDR3 consists of 16 residues. The J segment lost 10 bases and the V segment lost 0 bases, leaving 9 bases of the junction unmatched. Germline-derived CDR1 and CDR2 are SGHTA and FQGNSA. In DNA, the CDR3 is TGTGCCAGCAGCTTAGCGTCTGAACAGGGGTACTCACCCCTCCACTTT. Translating it yields CASSLASEQGYSPLHF.

The genes are TRBV9 and TRBJ1-1; 8 nucleotides agree with TRBD1. In germline, CDR1 is SGDLS, CDR2 YYNGEE. The V segment lost 4 bases and the J segment 4 bases; nucleotides outside the gene matches: 9. The length of the CDR3 is 15 residues. This CDR3 is CASSPGDRPTTEAFF. In DNA, the CDR3 is TGTGCCAGCAGCCCTGGGGACAGGCCGACCACTGAAGCTTTCTTT.

Note on this clone: Other DNA sequences within the sample encode an identical CDR3. The V and J genes are TRBV6-5 and TRBJ2-1; TRBD1 matches 7 bases. The CDR3 is 15 residues long. Per germline, CDR1 MNHEY and CDR2 SVGAGI. V gave up 2 bases and J gave up 4 bases; unmatched junction bases: 5. CDR3 nucleotides: TGTGCCAGCAGTTACCGGGACAGTAGTTACAATGAGCAGTTCTTC. Translating it yields CASSYRDSSYNEQFF.

This clone has a single count. The chain employs TRBV20-1 and TRBJ1-1, with D uncertain. The germline V gene has CDR1 DFQATT and CDR2 SNEGSKA (reference sequence). The length of the CDR3 is 11 residues. The CDR3 DNA reads as TGCAGGTCCGGAGGGAACACTGAAGCTTTCTTT. Translating it yields CRSGGNTEAFF.

The chain links TRBV15 to TRBJ2-2; D possibly corresponds to TRBD2 (6 bases). V shed 1 base and J shed 7 bases, with 19 bases lying between them. This CDR3 region has 17 residues. CDR1 is LNHNV, CDR2 YYDKDF, per germline (reference sequence). DNA for the CDR3: TGTGCCACCAGCAGAGGGATTTCGGTTTCGGGAGACGGGGAGCTGTTTTTT. Encoded protein: CATSRGISVSGDGELFF.

The J gene is TRBJ2-1, the V gene TRBV14; 7 bases map to TRBD1. CDR3 size: 17 residues. CDR1 is SGHDN and CDR2 is FVKESK in the germline V gene. The ends lost 5 bases at V and 5 bases at J; junction bases unmatched: 15. CDR3 coding DNA: TGTGCCAGCAGCGGTATACTAGGCTTCGACAGGGACAATGAGCAGTTCTTC. Translating gives CASSGILGFDRDNEQFF.

The chain couples TRBV11-3 to TRBJ1-3; D not certain. CDR1 is SGHNT and CDR2 is YENEEA in the germline V gene. The CDR3 runs to 17 residues. Trimming left V 1 base short and J 0 bases short, with 13 bases between. CDR3 coding DNA: TGTGCCAGCAGCTTAGTCGGGCAGGCGGGCTCTGGAAACACCATATATTTT. Translating gives CASSLVGQAGSGNTIYF.

This clone was recorded a few times. This sequence joins TRBV11-3 and TRBJ1-2; 7 bases align to TRBD1. Germline CDR1 SGHNT, CDR2 YENEEA. V shed 5 bases and J 4 bases; nucleotides not matched to a gene: 22. CDR3 size: 19 residues. The CDR3 DNA reads as TGTGCCAGCAGCCAGGGATCCTTCGCGACAGGGACCGACCTCTATGGCTACACCTTC. Translated, it gives CASSQGSFATGTDLYGYTF.

V and J are TRBV25-1 and TRBJ2-1; D is unclear. The germline V gene encodes CDR1 MGHDK and CDR2 SYGVNS. V lost 3 bases, J lost 16 bases, and 13 bases lay in between. There are 11 residues in the CDR3. CDR3 loop: CASSDGWVQFF. In DNA, the CDR3 is TGTGCCAGCAGTGACGGGTGGGTTCAATTCTTC. The full variable domain, in which reference TRBV25-1 and TRBJ2-1 provide the parts outside the CDR3, is EADIYQTPRYLVIGTGKKITLECSQTMGHDKMYWYQQDPGMELHLIHYSYGVNSTEKGDLSSESTVSRIRTEHFPLTLESARPSHTSQYLCASSDGWVQFFGPGTRLTVL.

This rearrangement joins TRBV11-2 to TRBJ1-2; 8 nucleotides align to TRBD1. Germline trimming cut 5 bases from V and 5 bases from J; bases unmatched to any gene: 10. Germline CDR1 reads SGHAT; CDR2 reads FQNNGV. There are 15 residues in the CDR3. The CDR3 loop reads CASSDGTGNSYGYTF. The CDR3 DNA reads as TGTGCCAGCAGCGACGGGACAGGCAACTCTTATGGCTACACCTTC.

The table lists this clone with many counts. The CDR3 DNA sequence: TGTGCCAGCACCCCACTAGCGGGAGTCTACGAGCAGTACTTC. Translated, it gives CASTPLAGVYEQYF. The rearrangement joins TRBV28 to TRBJ2-7; 11 bases fit TRBD2. Germline-derived CDR1 and CDR2 are MDHEN and SYDVKM. V shed 7 bases, J shed 3 bases, and the junction held 5 bases outside the gene matches. The CDR3 extends over 14 amino acids.

CDR3 DNA sequence: TGTGCCAGCAGCCCGACTAGCGGGGATGCGAACACCGGGGAGCTGTTTTTT. It encodes CASSPTSGDANTGELFF. This chain connects TRBV5-4 to TRBJ2-2, with TRBD2 matching 11 bases. Trimming removed 4 bases from V and 0 bases from J; junction bases left unmatched: 5. The CDR3 length is 17 residues. Germline assignment: CDR1 SGHNT and CDR2 YYREEE (reference sequence).

V is TRBV18 and J is TRBJ1-2; 9 bases are shared with TRBD1. Per germline, CDR1 KGHSH and CDR2 LQKENI. CDR3 length equals 13 residues. The V gene end was trimmed by 8 bases and the J gene end by 8 bases; junction bases not matched to a gene: 9. DNA for the CDR3: TGTGCCAGCACTTTACAGGGGGCGCCGGGCTACACCTTC. As protein: CASTLQGAPGYTF.

The chain uses TRBV10-2 and TRBJ2-5; D might be TRBD1 (6 bases). Per germline, CDR1 WSHSY and CDR2 SAAADI. CDR3 length: 14 amino acids. Trimming shortened V by 2 bases and J by 9 bases, and 16 bases separated the two germline ends. The DNA of the CDR3 is TGCGCCAGCAGTGAGGTGGGGGCCCGGATGGCCCAGTACTTC. Translating gives CASSEVGARMAQYF.

This chain uses TRBV6-5 with TRBJ1-2, with 8 bases lining up with TRBD1. Germline V lookup: CDR1 MNHEY, CDR2 SVGAGI. The V and J ends lost 6 bases and 2 bases, in that order; junction bases with no gene match: 2. The CDR3 is 13 amino acids. The CDR3 DNA sequence: TGTGCCAGCAGACGGACAGGGAACTATGGCTACACCTTC. Protein sequence: CASRRTGNYGYTF.

The chain is built from TRBV7-9 and TRBJ2-1, with TRBD2 matching over 10 bases. This CDR3 spans 15 amino acids. V lost 3 bases and J lost 7; bases outside the gene matches: 6. CDR1 SEHNR and CDR2 FQNEAQ come from the germline V gene (reference sequence). CDR3 sequence: CASSFESGRANEQFF. CDR3 DNA sequence: TGTGCCAGCAGCTTCGAGAGCGGGAGGGCGAATGAGCAGTTCTTC. The full variable domain, rest sourced from reference TRBV7-9 and TRBJ2-1, is DTGVSQNPRHKITKRGQNVTFRCDPISEHNRLYWYRQTLGQGPEFLTYFQNEAQLEKSRLLSDRFSAERPKGSFSTLEIQRTEQGDSAMYLCASSFESGRANEQFFGPGTRLTVL.

This chain connects TRBV3-1 (or the pseudogene TRBV3-2) to TRBJ1-4, with 7 bases identical to TRBD1. Germline trimming cut 5 bases from V and 7 bases from J; bases unmatched to any gene: 10. Germline V gene lookup returns CDR1 LGHDT and CDR2 YNNKEL (reference sequence). This CDR3 contains 15 residues. CDR3: CASSSVTGLGEKLFF. In DNA form, the CDR3 reads TGTGCCAGCAGCTCCGTGACAGGGTTGGGTGAAAAACTGTTTTTT.

The chain links TRBV5-5 to TRBJ1-4, with 12 bases matching TRBD1. This CDR3 region has 17 residues. After removal of 7 bases from V and 4 bases from J, the junction contained 11 bases not matched to a gene. The germline gives CDR1 SGHKS, CDR2 YYEKEE (reference sequence). The CDR3 here is CASLRGTGGLDNEKLFF. Written as DNA, the CDR3 is TGTGCCAGCTTGAGGGGGACAGGGGGCCTGGATAATGAAAAACTGTTTTTT.

The CDR3, as DNA: TGTGCCAGCAGCTCGCCAGACAGGAACACTGAAGCTTTCTTT. It codes for CASSSPDRNTEAFF. The chain is built from TRBV11-3 and TRBJ1-1; tentatively, D is TRBD1 (5 bases). V lost 4 bases and J lost 1, with 10 bases in between. The CDR3 length is 14 residues. The germline V gene has CDR1 SGHNT and CDR2 YENEEA.

V usage is TRBV5-1 and J usage is TRBJ1-1, with 9 bases identical to TRBD1. Germline lookup yields CDR1 SGHRS and CDR2 YFSETQ. Trimming cost V 2 bases and J 0 bases; bases outside gene matches: 11. The CDR3 loop spans 18 amino acids. The CDR3 bases are TGCGCCAGCAGCTTAAGGAACCCCGGACAGGGGTTGAACACTGAAGCTTTCTTT. This gives the protein CASSLRNPGQGLNTEAFF.

This chain's CDR3 is CASRDIGLADRADTQYF. For the CDR3, the DNA is TGTGCCAGCAGGGACATCGGACTAGCGGACAGGGCAGATACGCAGTATTTT. The chain couples TRBV28 to TRBJ2-3, with 10 bases aligning to TRBD2. V was pared by 6 bases and J by 4 bases, with 13 bases of the junction left unmatched. From germline, CDR1 is MDHEN and CDR2 SYDVKM. This CDR3 region has 17 residues.

Worth noting for this clone: At the DNA level, this CDR3 is encoded by other sequences in the same sample as well. The chain is built from TRBV5-1 and TRBJ2-5; D not resolved. Germline V gene sequence: CDR1 SGHRS, CDR2 YFSETQ. The CDR3 totals 11 residues. Trimming took off 3 bases at V and 2 bases at J, with 2 bases between the two ends. DNA for the CDR3: TGCGCCAGCAGCTCGCAAGAGACCCAGTACTTC. This codes for CASSSQETQYF.

V gene TRBV7-9 combines with J gene TRBJ2-2; 7 bases align to TRBD1. Looked up from germline, CDR1 is SEHNR and CDR2 is FQNEAQ (reference sequence). The V gene end was trimmed by 5 bases and the J gene end by 4 bases; junction bases not matched to a gene: 7. The CDR3 covers 15 residues. The CDR3 nucleotides read TGTGCCAGCAGCGCTCGACAGGGTGGCACCGGGGAGCTGTTTTTT. Encoded protein: CASSARQGGTGELFF.